Each of the 27 T cell receptor beta chains below was sequenced from the same sample in a study of blood T cell repertoires in COVID-19. Sequenced by immunoSEQ multiplex PCR; TCRdb stores in-frame clones only, minus some. Of approximately 140,000 clones listed, around four fifths are singletons. The sample taken for sequencing was peripheral blood. The receptors stem from a woman aged 40 to 50 with active or convalescent COVID-19.

This chain joins TRBV18 and TRBJ2-1; TRBD2 might be the D (6 bases). This CDR3 spans 15 amino acids. Per the germline V gene, CDR1 is KGHSH and CDR2 is LQKENI. Trimming pared 8 bases from V and 0 bases from J, leaving 14 bases between. The CDR3 DNA reads as TGTGCCAGCCAGGCCCGGGAGAGCTCCTACAATGAGCAGTTCTTC. Its translation: CASQARESSYNEQFF.

The chain employs TRBV2 and TRBJ1-5; D remains ambiguous. The germline V gene encodes CDR1 SNHLY and CDR2 FYNNEI. The CDR3 runs to 15 residues. Trimming left V 7 bases short and J 2 bases short, with 15 bases between. CDR3 region: CASNEFTRGNQPQHF. The CDR3 DNA reads as TGTGCCAGCAACGAATTCACTAGGGGCAATCAGCCCCAGCATTTT.

The V and J genes are TRBV11-2 and TRBJ1-1, with TRBD1 matching over 8 bases. J lost 10 bases, V lost 0 bases, and 4 bases had no gene match. CDR1 is SGHAT, CDR2 FQNNGV, per germline. This CDR3 has 13 residues. The CDR3 loop reads CASSLERQGRAFF. In DNA form, the CDR3 reads TGTGCCAGCAGCTTAGAGCGACAGGGGAGAGCTTTCTTT.

In its sample, this clone was seen once. The V call is TRBV19, the J call TRBJ2-7; 10 nucleotides agree with TRBD2. Per germline, CDR1 LNHDA and CDR2 SQIVND (reference sequence). The V segment lost 3 bases and the J segment 4 bases; nucleotides outside the gene matches: 6. The length of the CDR3 is 15 residues. The CDR3 sequence is CASSMLAGDQYEQYF. CDR3 bases: TGTGCCAGTAGTATGCTAGCGGGAGATCAGTACGAGCAGTACTTC.

Written as DNA, the CDR3 is TGTGCCACCAGTGGCCCCGGGAGGATCGGTTTTCCCACAGATACGCAGTATTTT. Translation gives CATSGPGRIGFPTDTQYF. V usage is TRBV24-1 and J usage is TRBJ2-3; TRBD2 aligns across 7 bases. CDR3 size: 18 residues. J gave up 2 bases and V 5 bases, and 15 bases lay outside the gene matches. The germline CDR1 and CDR2 sequences are KGHDR and SFDVKD.

The J gene is TRBJ2-2, the V gene TRBV7-9; 9 nucleotides align to TRBD1. CDR3 length equals 18 residues. Per germline, CDR1 SEHNR and CDR2 FQNEAQ (reference sequence). V trimming: 4 bases; J trimming: 6 bases; junction bases outside the gene matches: 15. The DNA for the CDR3 is TGTGCCAGCAGCTCCGGACGCCCGGGACAGGGATTCGCCGGGGAGCTGTTTTTT. Protein sequence: CASSSGRPGQGFAGELFF.

The V call is TRBV11-2, the J call TRBJ2-5; 12 nucleotides align to TRBD2. This CDR3 spans 17 amino acids. The germline V gene has CDR1 SGHAT and CDR2 FQNNGV. With V trimmed by 3 bases and J by 4 bases, 9 bases remained unmatched. CDR3: CASSFPSGRAVGETQYF. The CDR3 DNA is TGTGCCAGCAGCTTCCCTAGCGGGAGGGCCGTAGGAGAGACCCAGTACTTC.

J is TRBJ2-3 and V is TRBV6-5; 7 bases are a match to TRBD2. The CDR3 runs to 15 residues. The V segment lost 7 bases and the J segment 0 bases; nucleotides outside the gene matches: 7. Germline lookup yields CDR1 MNHEY and CDR2 SVGAGI. CDR3 sequence (DNA): TGTGCCAGCATTTGGCGGGAGAGAAGCACAGATACGCAGTATTTT. The encoded protein is CASIWRERSTDTQYF.

The chain links TRBV6-2 or TRBV6-3 to TRBJ2-3; D remains unclear. CDR3 length equals 14 residues. CDR1 and CDR2 from the germline V gene are MNHEY and SVGEGT. Trimming took off 6 bases at V and 0 bases at J, with 10 bases between the two ends. CDR3 bases: TGTGCCAGCAGATACACCACTAGCACAGATACGCAGTATTTT. Amino acid sequence: CASRYTTSTDTQYF.

The J gene is TRBJ1-6, the V gene TRBV15; TRBD1 matches 10 bases. In germline, CDR1 is LNHNV, CDR2 YYDKDF (reference sequence). Trimming at V came to 1 base and at J to 10 bases, leaving 4 bases not matched to a gene. The CDR3 contains 15 residues. CDR3 coding DNA: TGTGCCACCAGCAGAGCGGGGACAGGGGCGTCACCCCTCCACTTT. Translated, it gives CATSRAGTGASPLHF.

This CDR3 reads CASSRVGAGVNYGYTF. Written as DNA, the CDR3 is TGTGCCAGTAGTAGGGTGGGAGCGGGGGTCAACTATGGCTACACCTTC. The chain recombines TRBV19 with TRBJ1-2, with a possible D match to TRBD1 (5 bases). The V end was cut by 4 bases, the J end by 2 bases, with 17 bases between. CDR1 is LNHDA and CDR2 is SQIVND in the germline V gene (reference sequence). The CDR3 runs to 16 residues.

The chain combines TRBV5-5 with TRBJ1-4; D is possibly TRBD1 (5 bases). Germline V gene sequence: CDR1 SGHKS, CDR2 YYEKEE (reference sequence). The CDR3 loop spans 17 amino acids. V was trimmed by 4 bases and J by 5 bases, leaving 21 bases between them. The CDR3 DNA is TGTGCCAGCAGCCCCAGGGACTTTACCAGCCCGAATGAAAAACTGTTTTTT. This translates into CASSPRDFTSPNEKLFF. The whole variable domain, remainder taken from reference TRBV5-5 and TRBJ1-4, is DAGVTQSPTHLIKTRGQQVTLRCSPISGHKSVSWYQQVLGQGPQFIFQYYEKEERGRGNFPDRFSARQFPNYSSELNVNALLLGDSALYLCASSPRDFTSPNEKLFFGSGTQLSVL.

As for this clone: At one end, the junction sequence differs from germline, possibly due to a read error. This chain links TRBV7-7 with TRBJ2-5, with D unclear. The germline CDR1 and CDR2 sequences are SSHAT and FNYEAQ (reference sequence). CDR3 length equals 15 residues. The CDR3: CASSLTHQFGETQYF. The DNA for the CDR3 is TGTGCTAGCAGCTTAACTCACCAATTCGGGGAGACCCAGTACTTC.

J is TRBJ1-1 and V is TRBV11-2; a weak D match, TRBD1 (5 bases). The V end was cut by 2 bases, the J end by 1 base, with 8 bases between. This CDR3 spans 14 amino acids. Germline CDR1 SGHAT, CDR2 FQNNGV. The DNA for the CDR3 is TGTGCCAGCAGCTTACGGGGGAAGAACACTGAAGCTTTCTTT. It translates to CASSLRGKNTEAFF.

The chain carries TRBV19 and TRBJ2-5; TRBD1 matches at 8 bases. In germline, CDR1 is LNHDA, CDR2 SQIVND (reference sequence). The CDR3 has 13 amino acids. With 3 bases clipped from V and 4 bases from J, the junction kept 1 base outside the gene matches. CDR3 loop: CASSIRGRETQYF. CDR3 nucleotide sequence: TGTGCCAGTAGTATCAGGGGGCGAGAGACCCAGTACTTC.

The chain recombines TRBV29-1 with TRBJ2-1; 9 positions match TRBD2. Per the germline V gene, CDR1 is SQVTM and CDR2 is ANQGSEA. This CDR3 contains 12 residues. V lost 6 bases to trimming and J lost 6 bases; unmatched junction nucleotides: 3. CDR3 loop: CSVGTSLNEQFF. The DNA for the CDR3 is TGCAGCGTAGGGACTAGCCTCAATGAGCAGTTCTTC.

The chain joins TRBV7-2 to TRBJ2-4, with 11 bases matching TRBD1. Germline CDR1 is SGHTA and CDR2 is FQGNSA. Losses at the gene ends were 5 bases for V and 6 bases for J; bases not matched to a gene: 3. There are 14 residues in the CDR3. The CDR3 here is CASSPGTGGNIQYF. Here the CDR3 DNA reads TGTGCCAGCAGCCCCGGGACAGGGGGAAACATTCAGTACTTC.

J is TRBJ2-1 and V is TRBV4-1; a weak D match, TRBD1 (5 bases). The germline V gene has CDR1 MGHRA and CDR2 YSYEKL. The CDR3 runs to 13 residues. Trimming removed 4 bases from V and 8 bases from J, with 12 bases in between. The CDR3 DNA reads as TGCGCCAGCAGCCTTAAGCAAGGGGATGAGCAGTTCTTC. Translating it yields CASSLKQGDEQFF.

This clone has more than one count but fewer than ten. The V and J genes are TRBV4-1 and TRBJ1-2; 9 nucleotides line up with TRBD1. After removal of 1 base from V and 7 bases from J, the junction contained 13 bases not matched to a gene. CDR3 length equals 17 residues. Per germline, CDR1 MGHRA and CDR2 YSYEKL. This CDR3 is CASSQAPLRDRAVGYTF. As DNA, the CDR3 is TGCGCCAGCAGCCAAGCCCCCCTCCGGGACAGGGCTGTTGGCTACACCTTC.

Only a few counts were recorded for this clone. The rearrangement uses TRBV7-9 and TRBJ2-3; 7 bases align to TRBD1. Germline CDR1 SEHNR, CDR2 FQNEAQ (reference sequence). The length of the CDR3 is 14 residues. J gave up 4 bases and V 2 bases, and 3 bases lay outside the gene matches. The CDR3 DNA reads as TGTGCCAGCAGCTTAAGGGGGCAGGCAGATACGCAGTATTTT. It codes for CASSLRGQADTQYF.

The genes are TRBV6-2 or TRBV6-3 and TRBJ1-3; D is perhaps TRBD1 (5 bases). Germline CDR1 reads MNHEY; CDR2 reads SVGEGT. Between the trimmed V and J ends, which lost 2 bases and 0 bases, there was a span of 11 bases. The length of the CDR3 is 16 residues. The CDR3 coding sequence is TGTGCCAGCAGTTACCCGAACAGGAACTCTGGAAACACCATATATTTT. Protein product: CASSYPNRNSGNTIYF.

This chain joins TRBV10-1 and TRBJ1-1; D not resolved. This CDR3 is built from 14 residues. Looked up from germline, CDR1 is WNHNN and CDR2 is SYGVQD (reference sequence). Trimming took 0 bases from V and 6 from J, leaving 11 bases between them. The chain's CDR3 is CASSESSGRAEAFF. The CDR3 DNA reads TGCGCCAGCAGTGAGTCGAGCGGGAGGGCTGAAGCTTTCTTT.

J is TRBJ2-2 and V is TRBV11-3, with D possibly being TRBD2 (5 bases). CDR1 and CDR2 (germline): SGHNT, YENEEA. The CDR3 has 14 amino acids. V shed 2 bases and J shed 6 bases, with 10 bases lying between them. The CDR3 nucleotides are TGTGCCAGCAGCTTAAGCCCGGAGGCCGGGGAGCTGTTTTTT. Its protein is CASSLSPEAGELFF.

DNA of the CDR3: TGTGCCAGCCGGGACAGGCCTAATGAAAAACTGTTTTTT. It specifies CASRDRPNEKLFF. This chain connects TRBV19 to TRBJ1-4, with 8 bases matching TRBD1. The ends lost 9 bases at V and 3 bases at J; junction bases unmatched: 3. The CDR3 contains 13 residues. Germline V gives CDR1 LNHDA, CDR2 SQIVND (reference sequence).

This clone was seen a few times. The chain carries TRBV28 and TRBJ1-6, with 10 bases lining up with TRBD1. The ends lost 8 bases at V and 9 bases at J; junction bases unmatched: 4. This CDR3 comprises 13 residues. CDR1 and CDR2 (germline): MDHEN, SYDVKM. Here the CDR3 reads CASGDRGVSPLHF. In DNA form, the CDR3 reads TGTGCCAGCGGGGACAGGGGAGTTTCACCCCTCCACTTT.

Only a few counts were recorded for this clone. This chain joins TRBV7-9 and TRBJ1-4, with 9 positions matching TRBD1. Germline assignment: CDR1 SEHNR and CDR2 FQNEAQ (reference sequence). CDR3 length: 14 amino acids. Unmatched junction bases numbered 4, after V lost 5 bases and J lost 6 bases. CDR3 sequence reads: CASSGTGWDEKLFF. The CDR3 nucleotides are TGTGCCAGCAGCGGGACAGGGTGGGATGAAAAACTGTTTTTT.

V usage is TRBV5-1 and J usage is TRBJ2-5, with no clear D. The CDR3 is 16 amino acids. Germline V gene lookup returns CDR1 SGHRS and CDR2 YFSETQ. V lost 0 bases to trimming and J lost 0 bases, with 12 bases between them. CDR3 sequence: CASSLEAISYQETQYF. The CDR3 bases are TGCGCCAGCAGCTTGGAAGCCATATCGTACCAAGAGACCCAGTACTTC.